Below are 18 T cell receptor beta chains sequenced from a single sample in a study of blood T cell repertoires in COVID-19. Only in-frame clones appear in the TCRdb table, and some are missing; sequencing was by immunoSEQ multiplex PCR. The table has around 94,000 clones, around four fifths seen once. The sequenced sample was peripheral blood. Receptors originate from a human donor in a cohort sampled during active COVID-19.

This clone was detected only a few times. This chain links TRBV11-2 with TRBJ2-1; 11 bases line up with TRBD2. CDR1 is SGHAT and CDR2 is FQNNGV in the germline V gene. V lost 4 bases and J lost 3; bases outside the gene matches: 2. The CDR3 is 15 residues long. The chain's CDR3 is CASSSTSGGYNEQFF. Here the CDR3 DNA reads TGTGCCAGCAGCTCCACTAGCGGGGGCTACAATGAGCAGTTCTTC.

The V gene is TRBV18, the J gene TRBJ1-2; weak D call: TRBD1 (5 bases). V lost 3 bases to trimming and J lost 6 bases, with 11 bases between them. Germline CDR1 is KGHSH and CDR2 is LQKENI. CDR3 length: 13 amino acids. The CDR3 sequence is CASSPRGQDGYTF. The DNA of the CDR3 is TGTGCCAGCTCACCCCGCGGACAAGATGGCTACACCTTC.

The CDR3, as DNA: TGCGCCAGCAGCCCGTCGACTAGCGTAAAGTATACGGGGGAGCTGTTTTTT. It translates to CASSPSTSVKYTGELFF. V and J are TRBV5-1 and TRBJ2-2; 8 nucleotides match TRBD2. The CDR3 contains 17 residues. CDR1 and CDR2 from the germline V gene are SGHRS and YFSETQ. With V trimmed by 4 bases and J by 8 bases, 16 bases remained unmatched.

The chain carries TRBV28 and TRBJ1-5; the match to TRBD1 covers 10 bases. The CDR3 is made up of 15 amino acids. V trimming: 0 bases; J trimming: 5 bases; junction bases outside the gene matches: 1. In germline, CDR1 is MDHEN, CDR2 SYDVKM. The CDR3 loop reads CASSLWTGGHQPQHF. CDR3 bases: TGTGCCAGCAGTTTATGGACAGGGGGCCATCAGCCCCAGCATTTT. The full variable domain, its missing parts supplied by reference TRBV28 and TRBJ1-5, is DVKVTQSSRYLVKRTGEKVFLECVQDMDHENMFWYRQDPGLGLRLIYFSYDVKMKEKGDIPEGYSVSREKKERFSLILESASTNQTSMYLCASSLWTGGHQPQHFGDGTRLSIL.

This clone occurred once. CDR3 amino acids: CASSEGTRRGADTQYF. CDR3 DNA: TGTGCCAGCAGTGAGGGGACTAGGAGGGGAGCAGATACGCAGTATTTT. The J gene is TRBJ2-3, the V gene TRBV2, with TRBD2 matching 8 bases. The germline CDR1 and CDR2 sequences are SNHLY and FYNNEI. V shed 3 bases, J shed 4 bases, and the junction held 9 bases outside the gene matches. CDR3 length: 16 residues. Supplemented by reference TRBV2 and TRBJ2-3, the full variable domain reads EPEVTQTPSHQVTQMGQEVILRCVPISNHLYFYWYRQILGQKVEFLVSFYNNEISEKSEIFDDQFSVERPDGSNFTLKIRSTKLEDSAMYFCASSEGTRRGADTQYFGPGTRLTVL.

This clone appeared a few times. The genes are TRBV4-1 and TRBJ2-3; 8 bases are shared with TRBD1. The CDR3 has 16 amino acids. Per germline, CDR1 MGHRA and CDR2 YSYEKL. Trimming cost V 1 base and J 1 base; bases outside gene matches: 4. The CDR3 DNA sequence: TGCGCCAGCAGCCAAGTCAGGGGGCGGCGCACAGATACGCAGTATTTT. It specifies CASSQVRGRRTDTQYF.

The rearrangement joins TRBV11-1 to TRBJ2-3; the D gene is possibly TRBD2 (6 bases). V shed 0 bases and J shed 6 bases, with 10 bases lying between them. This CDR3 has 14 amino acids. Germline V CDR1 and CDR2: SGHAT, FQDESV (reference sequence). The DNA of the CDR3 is TGTGCCAGCAGCTTAGCGGGGCTAGCGGATACGCAGTATTTT. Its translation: CASSLAGLADTQYF.

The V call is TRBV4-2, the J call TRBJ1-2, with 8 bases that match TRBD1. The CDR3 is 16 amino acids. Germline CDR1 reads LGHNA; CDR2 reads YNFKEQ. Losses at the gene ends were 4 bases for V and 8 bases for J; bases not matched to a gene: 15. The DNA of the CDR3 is TGTGCCAGCAGCCTTAACGCCCGGGACAGGATTGACGGCTACACCTTC. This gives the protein CASSLNARDRIDGYTF.

The CDR3 spells CASSPGDQPQHF. The CDR3 DNA reads as TGTGCCAGCAGCCCTGGAGATCAGCCCCAGCATTTT. The chain joins TRBV5-4 to TRBJ1-5; no firm D call. The V gene's germline CDR1 is SGHNT and CDR2 YYREEE (reference sequence). The CDR3 sequence is 12 residues long. The V end lost 4 bases, the J end lost 5 bases, and 7 bases lay between the germline ends.

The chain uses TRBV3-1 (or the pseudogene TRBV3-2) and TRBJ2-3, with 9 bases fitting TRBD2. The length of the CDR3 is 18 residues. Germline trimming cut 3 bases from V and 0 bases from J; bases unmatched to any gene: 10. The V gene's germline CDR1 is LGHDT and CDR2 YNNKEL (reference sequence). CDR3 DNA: TGTGCCAGCAGCCACTGGCGGGGGGGCCGAGGGAGCACAGATACGCAGTATTTT. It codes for CASSHWRGGRGSTDTQYF.

Here the CDR3 reads CASSRGGLAGVQTQYF. For the CDR3, the DNA is TGTGCCAGCAGCCGAGGGGGACTAGCGGGGGTTCAGACCCAGTACTTC. The J gene is TRBJ2-5, the V gene TRBV7-8; 14 bases line up with TRBD2. The germline V gene has CDR1 SGHVS and CDR2 FQNEAQ. This CDR3 has 16 amino acids. Trimming at V came to 5 bases and at J to 6 bases, leaving 8 bases not matched to a gene.

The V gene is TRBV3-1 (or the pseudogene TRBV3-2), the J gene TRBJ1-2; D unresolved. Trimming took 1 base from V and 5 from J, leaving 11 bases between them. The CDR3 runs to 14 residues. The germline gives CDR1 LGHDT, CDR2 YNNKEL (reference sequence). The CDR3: CASSQGSSSYGYTF. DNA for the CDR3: TGTGCCAGCAGCCAAGGCTCATCGAGTTATGGCTACACCTTC.

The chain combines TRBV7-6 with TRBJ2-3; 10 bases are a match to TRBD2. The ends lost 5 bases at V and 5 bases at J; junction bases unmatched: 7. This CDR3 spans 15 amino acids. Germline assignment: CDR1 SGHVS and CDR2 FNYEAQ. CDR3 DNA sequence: TGTGCCAGCAGCCCCACTAGCGGGGCGGGAGATACGCAGTATTTT. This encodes CASSPTSGAGDTQYF.

In DNA form, the CDR3 reads TGTGCCTTTTCCGCCGGGACAGGGGGCGCGAGGGAAAAACTGTTTTTT. Translating gives CAFSAGTGGAREKLFF. The rearrangement uses TRBV30 and TRBJ1-4; 12 bases match TRBD1. Germline CDR1 and CDR2: GTSNPN and SVGIG (reference sequence). The CDR3 totals 16 residues. After removal of 7 bases from V and 8 bases from J, the junction contained 14 bases not matched to a gene.

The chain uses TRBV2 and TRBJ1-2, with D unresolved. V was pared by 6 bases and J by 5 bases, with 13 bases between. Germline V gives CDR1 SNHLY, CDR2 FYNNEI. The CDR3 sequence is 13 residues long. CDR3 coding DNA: TGTGCCAGCAGCGTGGACGGGAATTATGGCTACACCTTC. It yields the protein CASSVDGNYGYTF. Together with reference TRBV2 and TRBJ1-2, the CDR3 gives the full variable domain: EPEVTQTPSHQVTQMGQEVILRCVPISNHLYFYWYRQILGQKVEFLVSFYNNEISEKSEIFDDQFSVERPDGSNFTLKIRSTKLEDSAMYFCASSVDGNYGYTFGSGTRLTVV.

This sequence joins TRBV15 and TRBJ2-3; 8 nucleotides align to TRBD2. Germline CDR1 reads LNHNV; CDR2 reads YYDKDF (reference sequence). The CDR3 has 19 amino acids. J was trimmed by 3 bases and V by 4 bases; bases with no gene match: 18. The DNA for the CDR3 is TGTGCCACCAGCACAAGCGAAAAGCGGGGGCCTCGAGGGACAGATACGCAGTATTTT. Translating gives CATSTSEKRGPRGTDTQYF.

The CDR3 loop is CASSWRYRDRKRGDYGYTF. DNA for the CDR3: TGTGCCAGCAGCTGGAGGTACCGGGACAGAAAAAGGGGGGACTATGGCTACACCTTC. The V and J genes are TRBV7-6 and TRBJ1-2, with 7 nucleotides matching TRBD1. Trimming took 4 bases from V and 3 from J; bases not matched to a gene: 20. Germline-derived CDR1 and CDR2 are SGHVS and FNYEAQ. The CDR3 extends over 19 amino acids. The full variable domain, rest sourced from reference TRBV7-6 and TRBJ1-2, is GAGVSQSPRYKVTKRGQDVALRCDPISGHVSLYWYRQALGQGPEFLTYFNYEAQQDKSGLPNDRFSAERPEGSISTLTIQRTEQRDSAMYRCASSWRYRDRKRGDYGYTFGSGTRLTVV.

The CDR3 loop reads CAGRTGRTEAFF. Written as DNA, the CDR3 is TGTGCCGGCCGGACAGGGAGAACTGAAGCTTTCTTT. The gene calls are TRBV30 and TRBJ1-1, with 8 positions matching TRBD1. V was pared by 8 bases and J by 5 bases, with 7 bases of the junction left unmatched. The CDR3 runs to 12 residues. Germline CDR1 GTSNPN, CDR2 SVGIG (reference sequence).